A single sample is the source of the 14 T cell receptor beta chains below, sequenced in a study of blood T cells in healthy people across ages. The second PCR ran 7 to 11 cycles with a sample-barcoded 5' primer and J-beta primers. From the 5' RACE reads, TCRdb called clonotypes with MiXCR, one entry per CDR3 protein. Among roughly 680,000 distinct CDR3 sequences listed, approximately 52% were seen once. What was sequenced was blood. The receptors were sampled from a woman aged 80 or older in good health.

This clonotype was counted a single time. The chain employs TRBV20-1 and TRBJ1-4, with D perhaps TRBD1 (5 bases). The germline CDR1 and CDR2 sequences are DFQATT and SNEGSKA (reference sequence). CDR3 length: 16 residues. V was cut by 5 bases and J by 6 bases, with 22 bases left in between. The DNA of the CDR3 is TGCAGTGCTCGGGCCCAGGTGTGGGGCGAAGATGAAAAACTGTTTTTT. Residues: CSARAQVWGEDEKLFF.

The rearrangement links TRBV6-1 to TRBJ2-5, with 9 bases lining up with TRBD1. Unmatched junction bases numbered 9, after V lost 4 bases and J lost 9 bases. The CDR3 is 14 amino acids. Per the germline V gene, CDR1 is MNHNS and CDR2 is SASEGT. The CDR3 here is CASSARDRAKAQYF. DNA of the CDR3: TGTGCCAGCAGTGCTAGGGACAGGGCGAAGGCCCAGTACTTC.

A single count supports this clonotype. A much larger clone is a single base away; this may be a read error. J is TRBJ2-7 and V is TRBV27; 7 bases line up with TRBD1. The CDR3 length is 14 residues. Germline V gene data show CDR1 as MNHEY and CDR2 as SMNVEV (reference sequence). This CDR3 is CASRQGQPPYERYF. The CDR3 DNA is TGTGCCAGCAGACAGGGACAGCCTCCCTACGAGCGGTACTTC.

The chain couples TRBV12-3 or TRBV12-4 to TRBJ2-2; a weak D match, TRBD2 (5 bases). This CDR3 has 13 residues. Trimming took off 6 bases at V and 7 bases at J, with 12 bases between the two ends. CDR3 sequence: CASSLGLGGELFF. The DNA of the CDR3 is TGTGCCAGCAGCCTTGGACTCGGCGGGGAGCTGTTTTTT.

The chain joins TRBV7-8 to TRBJ2-1, with a weak D call TRBD2 (7 bases). The better agreement between TRBJ2-7 and the DNA end casts doubt on the J call. In germline, CDR1 is SGHVS, CDR2 FQNEAQ. The CDR3 is 15 amino acids. For the CDR3, the DNA is TGTGCCAGCAGCTACCGGGGGGCTAACTACAATGAGCAGTACTTC. Its protein is CASSYRGANYNEQYF.

This clonotype was found many times. The chain employs TRBV12-3 or TRBV12-4 and TRBJ2-7, with D possibly TRBD2 on 6 matching bases. The length of the CDR3 is 19 residues. Trimming pared 5 bases from V and 2 bases from J, leaving 28 bases between. CDR3 amino acids: CASSPRVREAEKAAYEQYF. Here the CDR3 DNA reads TGTGCCAGCAGTCCCCGTGTGAGGGAGGCCGAAAAAGCTGCCTACGAGCAGTACTTC.

This clonotype has only a few counts. The rearrangement links TRBV24-1 to TRBJ2-5; a weak D match, TRBD1 (5 bases). V dropped 0 bases and J dropped 1 base, with 20 bases sitting between them. Germline V gene lookup returns CDR1 KGHDR and CDR2 SFDVKD. The CDR3 totals 19 residues. The CDR3 spells CATSDLKAIIRDSQETQYF. Here the CDR3 DNA reads TGTGCCACCAGTGATTTGAAAGCAATAATTCGCGACAGCCAAGAGACCCAGTACTTC.

The chain combines TRBV27 with TRBJ1-5, with D perhaps matching TRBD1 (6 bases). The CDR3 is 17 amino acids. Germline loops: CDR1 MNHEY, CDR2 SMNVEV (reference sequence). V was pared by 2 bases and J by 9 bases, with 23 bases between. The CDR3 DNA reads TGTGCCAGCAGTTTAGGACTCAGGGGAGGGTTAGGCTCGCCCCAGCATTTT. As protein: CASSLGLRGGLGSPQHF.

Here the CDR3 reads CASSYSRGGYTF. In nucleotides, the CDR3 is TGTGCCAGCAGTTACTCGCGGGGAGGCTACACCTTC. V gene TRBV6-5 combines with J gene TRBJ1-2, with D uncertain. The V end was cut by 0 bases, the J end by 8 bases, with 7 bases between. CDR3 size: 12 residues. CDR1 and CDR2 from the germline V gene are MNHEY and SVGAGI.

A word on this clonotype: A much larger clone lies a single base off, so this may be a read error. The chain has TRBV30 and TRBJ2-7, with D possibly being TRBD1 or TRBD2 (6 bases each). The CDR3 spans 13 residues. Germline V gene data show CDR1 as GTSNPN and CDR2 as SVGIG (reference sequence). Trimming shortened V by 1 base and J by 6 bases, and 13 bases separated the two germline ends. The CDR3 sequence: CAWSGSRGGEQYF. The CDR3 coding sequence is TGTGCCTGGAGTGGAAGCAGGGGAGGCGAGCAGTACTTC. Full variable domain (rest looked up from reference TRBV30 and TRBJ2-7): SQTIHQWPATLVQPVGSPLSLECTVEGTSNPNLYWYRQAAGRGLQLLFYSVGIGQISSEVPQNLSASRPQDRQFILSSKKLLLSDSGFYLCAWSGSRGGEQYFGPGTRLTVT.

This clonotype turned up a few times. This sequence joins TRBV7-2 and TRBJ2-2; 10 bases agree with TRBD1. After removal of 5 bases from V and 5 bases from J, the junction contained 8 bases not matched to a gene. The CDR3 is made up of 16 amino acids. Germline V gives CDR1 SGHTA, CDR2 FQGNSA. CDR3 sequence reads: CASSAPTGGATGELFF. The CDR3 DNA follows: TGTGCCAGCAGCGCCCCGACAGGGGGCGCAACCGGGGAGCTGTTTTTT.

With regard to this clonotype: A much more abundant neighbour one base away suggests this may be a read error. The chain combines TRBV2 with TRBJ1-5; D possibly corresponds to TRBD1 (6 bases). This CDR3 has 14 residues. The germline gives CDR1 SNHLY, CDR2 FYNNEI. With 6 bases removed from V and 6 bases from J, the gap between germline ends came to 15 bases. The chain's CDR3 is CASRRGAGSQPQHF. CDR3 coding DNA: TGTGCCAGCAGACGGGGGGCTGGGAGTCAGCCCCAGCATTTT.

Comments on this clonotype: A much more abundant neighbour one base away suggests this may be a read error. The V gene is TRBV20-1, the J gene TRBJ2-7; 7 nucleotides align to TRBD1. The CDR3 length is 16 residues. CDR1 and CDR2 from the germline V gene are DFQATT and SNEGSKA (reference sequence). This CDR3 reads CNARGDPRRGPYEQYF. The CDR3 nucleotides are TGCAATGCTAGAGGGGATCCTAGAAGGGGGCCCTACGAGCAGTACTTC.

This clonotype was seen repeatedly, ten times or more. The chain is built from TRBV7-8 and TRBJ2-7; 10 positions agree with TRBD1. This CDR3 has 14 amino acids. The trim removed 3 bases at V and 5 bases at J, leaving 4 bases unmatched. The germline V gene has CDR1 SGHVS and CDR2 FQNEAQ. CDR3 coding DNA: TGTGCCAGCAGCTTGGGACAGGGGTTTCACGAGCAGTACTTC. Translating gives CASSLGQGFHEQYF.